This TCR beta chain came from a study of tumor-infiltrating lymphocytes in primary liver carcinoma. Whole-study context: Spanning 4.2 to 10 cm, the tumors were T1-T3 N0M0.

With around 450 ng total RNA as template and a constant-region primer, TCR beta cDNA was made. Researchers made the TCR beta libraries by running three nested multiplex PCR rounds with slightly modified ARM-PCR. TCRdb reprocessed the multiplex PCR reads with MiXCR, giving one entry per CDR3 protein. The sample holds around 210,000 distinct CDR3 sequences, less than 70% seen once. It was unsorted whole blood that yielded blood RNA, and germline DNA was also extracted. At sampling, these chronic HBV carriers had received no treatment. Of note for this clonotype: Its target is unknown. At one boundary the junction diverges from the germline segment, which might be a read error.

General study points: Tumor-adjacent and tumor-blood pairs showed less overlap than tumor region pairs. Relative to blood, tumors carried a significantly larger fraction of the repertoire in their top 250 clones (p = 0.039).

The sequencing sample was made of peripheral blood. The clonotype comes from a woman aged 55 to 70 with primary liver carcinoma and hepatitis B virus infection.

This chain's CDR3 is CASSLAATSGRHEQFF. DNA for the CDR3: TGTGCCAGCAGCTTAGCCGCGACTAGCGGGAGACATGAGCAGTTCTTT. The chain couples TRBV11-2 to TRBJ2-1; TRBD2 matches 12 bases. The V gene's germline CDR1 is SGHAT and CDR2 FQNNGV. The CDR3 totals 16 residues.